The clone carrying this T cell receptor beta chain was picked up a small number of times. Its antigen is unidentified. Germline V CDR1 and CDR2: MNHNS, SASEGT. The CDR3 extends over 13 amino acids. The germline V and J ends were trimmed by 10 bases and 5 bases, with 18 bases remaining between them. TCRdb reanalysed the 5' RACE reads using MiXCR and keeps one entry per CDR3 protein. This sample has a few hundred thousand distinct CDR3 sequences, with over 9.5% found just once. The data are from a study of CD8 T cells in ankylosing spondylitis. Notes on the study in general: A motif in TCR beta, a set of seven to nine highly homologous variants, appeared characteristic of ankylosing spondylitis blood.

This clonotype was obtained from a male donor with ankylosing spondylitis or in good health (not recorded which). The chain combines TRBV6-1 with TRBJ2-7; either TRBD1 or TRBD2 may supply D (5 bases each). The specimen was blood, either unsorted or a sorted T cell fraction (not recorded which). The CDR3 region has the DNA TGTGCCACCAAGGGGACGCGGCCCCACGAGCAGTACTTC. Residues: CATKGTRPHEQYF.